This TCR beta chain came from a study of cytomegalovirus exposure and HLA in healthy donors. The CDR3 is made up of 15 amino acids. With 6 bases clipped from V and 6 bases from J, the junction kept 12 bases outside the gene matches. In germline, CDR1 is MDHEN, CDR2 SYDVKM. As concerns this clone: Its specificity is not known.

Study observations and caveats: In the 120 or so validation repertoires, more than 85% of cluster scores exceeded 0, per a later analysis.

TCRdb's copy holds only in-frame clones and misses some; the assay was immunoSEQ multiplex PCR. The sample lists 150,000 to 200,000 clones, around 80% occurring once. This TCR derives from a woman in her twenties or thirties in good health and CMV-seropositive. The sequenced sample consisted of PBMCs. This chain links TRBV28 with TRBJ2-7, with 9 bases identical to TRBD1. CDR3 sequence (DNA): TGTGCCAGCAGCCACTCCGGGACAGGGCTTGTCGAGCAGTACTTC. It codes for CASSHSGTGLVEQYF.